One sample yielded the 3 T cell receptor beta chains listed below, sequenced in a study of vaccination and CD4 T cells after COVID-19. Treatment of the sample: roughly 10-day PBMC culture with coronavirus spike peptide pools or control peptides (ViraFEST assay). Scientists ran DNA taken from cultured CD4+ T cells through the Oncomine TCR Beta short-read assay for sequencing. TCRdb recomputed calls from the PCR reads with MiXCR, one row per CDR3 protein. The sample shows about 14,000 distinct CDR3 sequences, around 49% of them seen only once. Their target antigens are unknown. Sequencing was done on a sample of CD4+ T cells from blood, cultured in vitro. The receptors come from a human donor who had recovered from COVID-19.

This clonotype has more than one count but fewer than ten. The chain recombines TRBV2 with TRBJ2-2; 16 positions match TRBD2. This CDR3 has 17 residues. With 11 bases clipped from V and 4 bases from J, the junction kept 10 bases outside the gene matches. Per the germline V gene, CDR1 is SNHLY and CDR2 is FYNNEI. CDR3 sequence reads: CAGGGTSGRASTGELFF. As DNA, the CDR3 is TGTGCCGGAGGCGGGACTAGCGGGAGGGCCAGCACCGGGGAGCTGTTTTTT.

The V and J genes are TRBV28 and TRBJ2-7, with D tentatively TRBD2 (5 bases). In germline, CDR1 is MDHEN, CDR2 SYDVKM. The CDR3 has 15 residues. The germline V and J ends were trimmed by 0 bases and 5 bases, with 14 bases remaining between them. DNA of the CDR3: TGTGCCAGCAGTTTATGGCCGGGATTCCCTGACGAGCAGTACTTC. As protein: CASSLWPGFPDEQYF.

A few counts support this clonotype. This chain connects TRBV7-9 to TRBJ2-7, with TRBD1 matching over 7 bases. The CDR3 runs 13 residues. The germline V gene has CDR1 SEHNR and CDR2 FQNEAQ (reference sequence). With 5 bases clipped from V and 6 bases from J, the junction kept 7 bases outside the gene matches. CDR3 nucleotides: TGTGCCAGCAGCCTTATGACAGGGCGCGAGCAGTACTTC. This codes for CASSLMTGREQYF.